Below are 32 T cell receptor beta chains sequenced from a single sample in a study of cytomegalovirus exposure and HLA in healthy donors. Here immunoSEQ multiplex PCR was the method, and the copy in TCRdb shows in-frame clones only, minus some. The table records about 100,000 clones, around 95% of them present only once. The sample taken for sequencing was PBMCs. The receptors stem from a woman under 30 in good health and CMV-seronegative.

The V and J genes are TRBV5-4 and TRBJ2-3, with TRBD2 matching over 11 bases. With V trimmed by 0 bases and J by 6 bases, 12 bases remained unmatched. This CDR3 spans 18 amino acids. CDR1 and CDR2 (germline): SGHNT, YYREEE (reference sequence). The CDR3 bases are TGTGCCAGCAGCTTGGACCCTACTAGCGGGGGACCCGCCGATACGCAGTATTTT. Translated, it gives CASSLDPTSGGPADTQYF.

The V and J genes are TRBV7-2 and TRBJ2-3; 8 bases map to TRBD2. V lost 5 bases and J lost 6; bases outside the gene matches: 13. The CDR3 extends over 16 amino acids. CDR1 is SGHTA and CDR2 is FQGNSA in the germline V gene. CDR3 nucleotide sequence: TGTGCCAGCAGCCCGAGACGACTAGCGTACCTCGATACGCAGTATTTT. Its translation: CASSPRRLAYLDTQYF.

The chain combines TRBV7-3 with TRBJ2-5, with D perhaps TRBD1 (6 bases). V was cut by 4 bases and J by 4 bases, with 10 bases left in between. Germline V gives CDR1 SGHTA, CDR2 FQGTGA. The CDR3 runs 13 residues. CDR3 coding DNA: TGTGCCAGCAGCTCGGACAGAGGAGAGACCCAGTACTTC. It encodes CASSSDRGETQYF.

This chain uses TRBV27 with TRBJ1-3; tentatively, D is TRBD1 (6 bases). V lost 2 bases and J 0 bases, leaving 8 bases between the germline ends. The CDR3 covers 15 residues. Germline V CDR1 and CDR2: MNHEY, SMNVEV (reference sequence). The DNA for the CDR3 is TGTGCCAGCAGTTTAAGGGGGAGCTCTGGAAACACCATATATTTT. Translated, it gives CASSLRGSSGNTIYF.

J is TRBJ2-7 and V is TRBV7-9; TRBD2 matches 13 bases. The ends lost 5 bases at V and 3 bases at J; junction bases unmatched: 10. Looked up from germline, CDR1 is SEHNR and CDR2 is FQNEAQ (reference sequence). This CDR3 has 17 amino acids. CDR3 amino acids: CASSTPTSGGKNYEQYF. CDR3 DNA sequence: TGTGCCAGCAGCACCCCGACTAGCGGGGGGAAAAACTACGAGCAGTACTTC.

This CDR3 reads CASSLGYSYEQYF. CDR3 nucleotides: TGTGCCAGCAGCTTAGGTTACTCCTACGAGCAGTACTTC. V and J are TRBV7-2 and TRBJ2-7, with D unclear. This CDR3 is 13 amino acids long. Germline V CDR1 and CDR2: SGHTA, FQGNSA. Trimming removed 1 base at V and 0 bases at J, with 4 bases between. Based on the CDR3 plus reference TRBV7-2 and TRBJ2-7, the full variable domain is GAGVSQSPSNKVTEKGKDVELRCDPISGHTALYWYRQSLGQGLEFLIYFQGNSAPDKSGLPSDRFSAERTGGSVSTLTIQRTQQEDSAVYLCASSLGYSYEQYFGPGTRLTVT.

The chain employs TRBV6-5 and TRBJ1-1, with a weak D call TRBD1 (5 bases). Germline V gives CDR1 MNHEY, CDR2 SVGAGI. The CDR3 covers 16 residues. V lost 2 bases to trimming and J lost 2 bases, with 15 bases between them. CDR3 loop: CASSYQSTAPNTEAFF. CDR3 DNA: TGTGCCAGCAGTTACCAATCGACAGCCCCCAACACTGAAGCTTTCTTT.

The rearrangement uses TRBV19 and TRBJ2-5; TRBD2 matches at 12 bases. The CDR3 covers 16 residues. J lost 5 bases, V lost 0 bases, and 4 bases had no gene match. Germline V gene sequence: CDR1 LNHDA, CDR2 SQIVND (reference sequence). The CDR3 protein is CASSIETSGGWETQYF. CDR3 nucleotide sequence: TGTGCCAGTAGTATAGAGACTAGCGGGGGATGGGAGACCCAGTACTTC.

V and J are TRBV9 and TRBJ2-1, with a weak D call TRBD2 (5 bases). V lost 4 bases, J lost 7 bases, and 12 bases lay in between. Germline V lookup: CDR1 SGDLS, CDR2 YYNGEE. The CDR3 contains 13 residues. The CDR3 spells CASSLQTGNEQFF. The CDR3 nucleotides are TGTGCCAGCAGCCTTCAGACGGGAAATGAGCAGTTCTTC.

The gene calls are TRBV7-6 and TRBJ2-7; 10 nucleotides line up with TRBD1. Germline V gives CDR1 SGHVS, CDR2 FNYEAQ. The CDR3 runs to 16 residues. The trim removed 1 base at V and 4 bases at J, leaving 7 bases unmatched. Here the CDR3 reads CASSLVPGTGVYEQYF. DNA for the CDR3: TGTGCCAGCAGCTTAGTGCCTGGGACAGGGGTGTACGAGCAGTACTTC.

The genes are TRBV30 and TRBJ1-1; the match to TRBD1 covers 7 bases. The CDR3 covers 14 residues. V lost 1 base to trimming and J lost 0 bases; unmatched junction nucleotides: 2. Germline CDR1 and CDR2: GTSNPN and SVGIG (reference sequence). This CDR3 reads CAWSAGQMNTEAFF. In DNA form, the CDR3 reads TGTGCCTGGAGTGCGGGACAGATGAACACTGAAGCTTTCTTT.

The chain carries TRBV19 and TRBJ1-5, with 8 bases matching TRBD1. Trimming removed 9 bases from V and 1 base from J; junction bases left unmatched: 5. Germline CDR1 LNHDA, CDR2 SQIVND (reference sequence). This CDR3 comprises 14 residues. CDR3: CASRGLESNQPQHF. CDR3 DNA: TGTGCCAGCAGGGGGCTTGAGAGCAATCAGCCCCAGCATTTT.

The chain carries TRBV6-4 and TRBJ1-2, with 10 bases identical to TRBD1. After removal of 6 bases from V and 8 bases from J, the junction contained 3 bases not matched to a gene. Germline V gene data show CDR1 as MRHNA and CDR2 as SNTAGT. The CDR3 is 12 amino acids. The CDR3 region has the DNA TGTGCCAGCAGGGGGGACAGGGGCGGCTACACCTTC. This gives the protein CASRGDRGGYTF.

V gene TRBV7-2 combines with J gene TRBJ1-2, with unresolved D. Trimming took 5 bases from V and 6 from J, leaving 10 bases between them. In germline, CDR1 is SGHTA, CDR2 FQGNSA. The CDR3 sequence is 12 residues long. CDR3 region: CASSPTWDGYTF. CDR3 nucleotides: TGTGCCAGCAGCCCGACTTGGGATGGCTACACCTTC.

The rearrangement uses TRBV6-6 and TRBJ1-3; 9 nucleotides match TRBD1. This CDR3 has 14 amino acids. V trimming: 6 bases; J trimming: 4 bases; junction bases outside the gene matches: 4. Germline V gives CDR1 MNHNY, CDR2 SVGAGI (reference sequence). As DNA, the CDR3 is TGTGCCAGCAGGGGACAGGGAGCCGGAAACACCATATATTTT. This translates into CASRGQGAGNTIYF.

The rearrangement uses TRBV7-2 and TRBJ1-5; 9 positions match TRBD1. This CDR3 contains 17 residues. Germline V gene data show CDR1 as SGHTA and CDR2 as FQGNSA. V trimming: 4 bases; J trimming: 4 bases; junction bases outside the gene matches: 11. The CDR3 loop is CASSSGLGTGQNQPQHF. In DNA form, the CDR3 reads TGTGCCAGCAGCTCGGGCCTCGGGACAGGGCAAAATCAGCCCCAGCATTTT.

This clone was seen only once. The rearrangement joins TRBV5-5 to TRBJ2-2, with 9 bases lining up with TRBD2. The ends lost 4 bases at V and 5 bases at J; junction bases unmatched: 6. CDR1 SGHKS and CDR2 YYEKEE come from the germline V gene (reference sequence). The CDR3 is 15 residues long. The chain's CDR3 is CASSAGGAETGELFF. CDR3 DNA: TGTGCCAGCAGCGCGGGGGGGGCCGAGACCGGGGAGCTGTTTTTT.

The CDR3 DNA follows: TGTGCCAGCACTATAGGGGGACAGGGGGATGAAAAACTGTTTTTT. It translates to CASTIGGQGDEKLFF. The chain is built from TRBV28 and TRBJ1-4; 11 bases match TRBD1. V was clipped by 7 bases and J by 6 bases; unmatched bases: 7. Germline-derived CDR1 and CDR2 are MDHEN and SYDVKM. The CDR3 loop spans 15 amino acids.

The CDR3 DNA reads as TGTGCCAGCAGAGGGACAGGGGGCTCCTACGAGCAGTACTTC. Translated: CASRGTGGSYEQYF. V usage is TRBV27 and J usage is TRBJ2-7; 11 nucleotides agree with TRBD1. The trim removed 6 bases at V and 0 bases at J, leaving 1 base unmatched. This CDR3 is 14 amino acids long. Germline CDR1 is MNHEY and CDR2 is SMNVEV (reference sequence).

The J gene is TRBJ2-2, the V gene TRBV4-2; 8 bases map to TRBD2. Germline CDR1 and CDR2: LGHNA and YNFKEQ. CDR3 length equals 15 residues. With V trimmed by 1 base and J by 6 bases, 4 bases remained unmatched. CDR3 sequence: CASSQGPGGAGELFF. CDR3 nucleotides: TGTGCCAGCAGCCAAGGTCCGGGGGGGGCCGGGGAGCTGTTTTTT.

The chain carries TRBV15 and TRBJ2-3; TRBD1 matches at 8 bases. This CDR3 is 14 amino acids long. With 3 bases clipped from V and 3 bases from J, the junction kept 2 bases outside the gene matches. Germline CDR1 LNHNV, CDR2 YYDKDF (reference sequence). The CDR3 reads CATSSHRGTDTQYF. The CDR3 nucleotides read TGTGCCACCAGCAGCCACAGGGGGACAGATACGCAGTATTTT.

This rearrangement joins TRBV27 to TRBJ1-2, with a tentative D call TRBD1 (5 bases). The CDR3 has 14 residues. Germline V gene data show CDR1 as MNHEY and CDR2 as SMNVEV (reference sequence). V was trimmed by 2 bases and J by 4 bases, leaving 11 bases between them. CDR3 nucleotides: TGTGCCAGCAGTTTAGGGGGGGTTGGCTATGGCTACACCTTC. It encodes CASSLGGVGYGYTF.

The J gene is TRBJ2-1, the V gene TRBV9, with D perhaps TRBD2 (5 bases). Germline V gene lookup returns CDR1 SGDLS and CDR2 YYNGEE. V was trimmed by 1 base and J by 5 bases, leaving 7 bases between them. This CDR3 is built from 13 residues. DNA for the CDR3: TGTGCCAGCAGCGTAAGCGGAGACAATGAGCAGTTCTTC. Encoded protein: CASSVSGDNEQFF.

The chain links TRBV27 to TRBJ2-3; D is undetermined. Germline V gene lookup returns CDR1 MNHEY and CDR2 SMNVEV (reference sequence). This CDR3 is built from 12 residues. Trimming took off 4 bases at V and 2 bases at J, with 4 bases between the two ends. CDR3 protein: CASSSTTDTQYF. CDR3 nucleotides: TGTGCCAGCAGTTCTACCACAGATACGCAGTATTTT.

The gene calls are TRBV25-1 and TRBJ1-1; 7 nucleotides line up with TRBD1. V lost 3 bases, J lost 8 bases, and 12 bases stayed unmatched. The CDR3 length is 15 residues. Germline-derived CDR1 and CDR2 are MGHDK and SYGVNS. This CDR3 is CASSDHAPGGTEAFF. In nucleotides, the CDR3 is TGTGCCAGCAGTGACCACGCGCCAGGGGGTACAGAAGCTTTCTTT.

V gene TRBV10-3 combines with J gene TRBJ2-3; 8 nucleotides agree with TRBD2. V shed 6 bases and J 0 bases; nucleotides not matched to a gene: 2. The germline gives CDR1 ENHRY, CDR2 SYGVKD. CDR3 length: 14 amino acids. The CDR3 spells CAIRGGGSTDTQYF. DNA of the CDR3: TGTGCCATCAGAGGCGGGGGGAGCACAGATACGCAGTATTTT.

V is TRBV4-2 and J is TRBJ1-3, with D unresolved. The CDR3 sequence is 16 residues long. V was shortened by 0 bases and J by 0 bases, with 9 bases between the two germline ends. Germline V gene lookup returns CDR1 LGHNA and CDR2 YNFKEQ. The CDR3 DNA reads TGTGCCAGCAGCCAAGAGTCGGACTCCTCTGGAAACACCATATATTTT. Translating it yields CASSQESDSSGNTIYF.

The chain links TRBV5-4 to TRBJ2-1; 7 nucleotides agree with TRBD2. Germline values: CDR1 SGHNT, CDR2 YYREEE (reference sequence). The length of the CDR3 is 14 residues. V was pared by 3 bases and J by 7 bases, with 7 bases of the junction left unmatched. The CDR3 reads CASSSKGRGNEQFF. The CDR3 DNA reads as TGTGCCAGCAGCTCTAAAGGGAGGGGAAATGAGCAGTTCTTC.

The CDR3: CASSQVDNQPQHF. The CDR3 region has the DNA TGTGCCAGCTCACAGGTTGACAATCAGCCCCAGCATTTT. This chain uses TRBV6-1 with TRBJ1-5, with D maybe TRBD1 (5 bases). The CDR3 is 13 residues long. CDR1 and CDR2 (germline): MNHNS, SASEGT. V gave up 8 bases and J gave up 3 bases, with 11 bases separating them.

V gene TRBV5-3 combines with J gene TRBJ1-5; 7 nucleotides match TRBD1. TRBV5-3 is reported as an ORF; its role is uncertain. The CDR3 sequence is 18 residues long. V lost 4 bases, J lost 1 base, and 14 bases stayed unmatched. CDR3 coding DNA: TGTGCCAGAAGCGGAGACAGGGATCCATGGGGGAGCAATCAGCCCCAGCATTTT. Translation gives CARSGDRDPWGSNQPQHF.

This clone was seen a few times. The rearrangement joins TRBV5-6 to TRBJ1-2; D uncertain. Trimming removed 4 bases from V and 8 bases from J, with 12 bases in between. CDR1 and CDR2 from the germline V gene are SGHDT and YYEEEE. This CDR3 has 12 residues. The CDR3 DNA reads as TGTGCCAGCAGCAGCCAACCGGGGGGCTACACCTTC. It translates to CASSSQPGGYTF.

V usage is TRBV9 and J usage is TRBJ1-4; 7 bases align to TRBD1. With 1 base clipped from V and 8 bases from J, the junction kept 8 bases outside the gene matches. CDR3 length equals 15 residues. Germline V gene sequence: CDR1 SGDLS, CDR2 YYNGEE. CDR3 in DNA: TGTGCCAGCAGCGTAAGAGGGGGCATCGACGAAAAACTGTTTTTT. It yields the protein CASSVRGGIDEKLFF.